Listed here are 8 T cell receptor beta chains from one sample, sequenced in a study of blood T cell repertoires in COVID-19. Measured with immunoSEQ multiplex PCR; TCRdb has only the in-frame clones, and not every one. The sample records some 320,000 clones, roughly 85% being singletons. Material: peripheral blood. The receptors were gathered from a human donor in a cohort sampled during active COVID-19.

DNA of the CDR3: TGCAGCGTTGTTTTTGGGACAGGGAACTATGGCTACACCTTC. Translated, it gives CSVVFGTGNYGYTF. The chain recombines TRBV29-1 with TRBJ1-2; TRBD1 aligns across 9 bases. This CDR3 comprises 14 residues. The germline CDR1 and CDR2 sequences are SQVTM and ANQGSEA. V lost 4 bases to trimming and J lost 2 bases; unmatched junction nucleotides: 5.

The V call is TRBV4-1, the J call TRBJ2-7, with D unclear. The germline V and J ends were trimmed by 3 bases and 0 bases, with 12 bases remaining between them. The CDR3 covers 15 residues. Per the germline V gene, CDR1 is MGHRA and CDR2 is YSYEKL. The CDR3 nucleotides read TGCGCCAGCAGCCAGGAGAGAGGTCTCTCCTACGAGCAGTACTTC. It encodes CASSQERGLSYEQYF.

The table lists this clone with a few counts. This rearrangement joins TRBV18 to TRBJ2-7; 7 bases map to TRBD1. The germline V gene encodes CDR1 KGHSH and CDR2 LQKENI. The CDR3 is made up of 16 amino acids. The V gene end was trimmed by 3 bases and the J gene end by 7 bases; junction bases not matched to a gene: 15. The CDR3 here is CASSPNPGTAQGEQYF. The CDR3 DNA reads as TGTGCCAGCTCACCTAATCCGGGGACAGCACAGGGGGAGCAGTACTTC.

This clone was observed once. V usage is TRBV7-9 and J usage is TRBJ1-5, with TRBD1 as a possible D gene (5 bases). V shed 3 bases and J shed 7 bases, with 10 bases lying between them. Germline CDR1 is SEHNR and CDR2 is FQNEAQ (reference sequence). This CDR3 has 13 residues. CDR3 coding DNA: TGTGCCAGCAGCTTCAGGGTTGACCAGCCCCAGCATTTT. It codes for CASSFRVDQPQHF. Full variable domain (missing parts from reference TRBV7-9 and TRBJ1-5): DTGVSQNPRHKITKRGQNVTFRCDPISEHNRLYWYRQTLGQGPEFLTYFQNEAQLEKSRLLSDRFSAERPKGSFSTLEIQRTEQGDSAMYLCASSFRVDQPQHFGDGTRLSIL.

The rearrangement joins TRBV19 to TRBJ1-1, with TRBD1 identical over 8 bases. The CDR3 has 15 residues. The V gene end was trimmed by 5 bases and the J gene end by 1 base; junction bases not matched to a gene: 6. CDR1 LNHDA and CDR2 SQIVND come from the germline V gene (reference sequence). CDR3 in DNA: TGTGCCAGTAGTTCCCGGACAGGGAAGAACACTGAAGCTTTCTTT. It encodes CASSSRTGKNTEAFF.

The DNA of the CDR3 is TGTGCCAGCAGCGATCGGCAGGGGACGGGGACTGAAGCTTTCTTT. Amino acids: CASSDRQGTGTEAFF. The chain employs TRBV9 and TRBJ1-1, with TRBD1 as a possible D gene (6 bases). CDR1 is SGDLS, CDR2 YYNGEE, per germline. The CDR3 spans 15 residues. Trimming took 3 bases from V and 5 from J, leaving 17 bases between them.

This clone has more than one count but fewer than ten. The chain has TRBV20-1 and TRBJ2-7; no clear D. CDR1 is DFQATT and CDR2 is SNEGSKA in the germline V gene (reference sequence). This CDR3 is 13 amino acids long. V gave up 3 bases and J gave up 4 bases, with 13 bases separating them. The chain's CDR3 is CSASTLFQYEQYF. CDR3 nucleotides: TGCAGTGCTAGTACATTATTTCAGTACGAGCAGTACTTC.

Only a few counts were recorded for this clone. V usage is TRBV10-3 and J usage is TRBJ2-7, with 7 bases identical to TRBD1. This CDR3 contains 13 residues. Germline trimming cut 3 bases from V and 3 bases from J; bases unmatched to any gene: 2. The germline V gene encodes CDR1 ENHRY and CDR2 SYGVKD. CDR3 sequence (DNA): TGTGCCATCAGTGAAGGACAGGACTACGAGCAGTACTTC. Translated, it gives CAISEGQDYEQYF.